Included here is one T cell receptor (beta chain) sequence, with context. Its antigen is undetermined. The entry originates in a study of T cells expressing NK-cell markers. Study-level information: It was sorted CD3+CD56+NKG2C+, CD3+CD56+NKG2C- and CD3+CD56-NKG2C+ T cells that supplied the TCR beta repertoires. Study-wide points: Whether expanded NKG2C+ T cell clones were HCMV-specific remained unclear.

This CDR3 has 20 amino acids. The germline gives CDR1 LGHDT, CDR2 YNNKEL (reference sequence). With the 5' RACE reads reprocessed, TCRdb shows one record per CDR3 protein and no DNA. This table holds 300,000 to 500,000 distinct CDR3 sequences. The receptor was isolated from a woman in her 50s in good health. The sequencing sample was made of blood T cells: a sorted CD56 or NKG2C T cell subset, CD4+ or CD8+ T cells, or bulk PBMC T cells (not recorded which). This chain uses TRBV3-1 with TRBJ2-3; TCRdb names TRBD2, which stays unverified in the absence of DNA. This CDR3 is CASSQERNLGSLALTDTQYF.